This TCR beta chain emerged from a study of tissue T cells after allogeneic stem cell transplantation. Whole-study findings and limits: Shared clones across patients were few; motif clustering revealed tissue-specific shared signatures. Within patients, tissue anatomy strongly shaped TCR repertoire composition.

Turning to this clone: Its antigen is still unknown. The gene names here belong to mouse. The read gets to within 1 residue of the CDR3 end, and the germline J gene fills in the rest.

Germline CDR1 reads GKSSPN; CDR2 reads SITVG. The V and J ends lost 0 bases and 1 base respectively, with 7 bases between them. This CDR3 has 14 residues. Sequencing of TCRbeta CDR3 at survey depth gave sequences and template counts. Sequencing used immunoSEQ multiplex PCR; TCRdb keeps in-frame clones, though not all of them. The table includes about 48,000 clones, 65% to 85% detected once. The chain joins TRBV31 to TRBJ2-1; D is undetermined. Sequenced: sorted cells pooled from one or two spleens. The clonotype comes from a pool of C57BL/6 mice in good health. This CDR3 reads CAWSLPTNYAEQFF. CDR3 DNA (partial): TGTGCCTGGAGTCTACCCACGAACTATGCTGAGCAGTTC.